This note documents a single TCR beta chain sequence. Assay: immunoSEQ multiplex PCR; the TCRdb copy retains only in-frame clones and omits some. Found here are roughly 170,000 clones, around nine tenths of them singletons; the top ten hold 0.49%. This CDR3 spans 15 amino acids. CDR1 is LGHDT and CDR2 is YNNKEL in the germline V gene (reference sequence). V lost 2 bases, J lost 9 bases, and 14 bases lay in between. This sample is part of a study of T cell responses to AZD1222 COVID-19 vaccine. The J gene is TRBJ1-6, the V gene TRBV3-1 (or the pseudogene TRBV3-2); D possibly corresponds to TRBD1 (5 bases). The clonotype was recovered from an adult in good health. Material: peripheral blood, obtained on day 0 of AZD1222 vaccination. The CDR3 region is CASSQFSGLGSPLHF. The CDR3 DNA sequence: TGTGCCAGCAGCCAATTTTCAGGGTTGGGTTCACCCCTCCACTTT.